This T cell receptor (beta chain) was captured in a study of human T cells and chemical hapten exposure. Study context: All through the approximately 25-week study, the scalp of each patient received diphenylcyclopropenone doses weekly. The patient population, which was mostly female, had alopecia areata, totalis or universalis.

The study used a library that attached unique molecular identifiers to individual cDNA molecules. TCRdb re-derived calls from the RACE reads in MiXCR, one entry per CDR3 protein. Seen here are over 70,000 distinct CDR3 sequences, about 9.9% observed once, and the top ten hold about 1.6%. Stated time point: patch test 2, 6 weeks after DPC sensitization. Treatment in this sample: therapeutic diphenylcyclopropenone sensitization with weekly scalp DPC. Researchers sampled blood before each patch test went on. The table lists this clonotype with a few counts. This specimen consisted of whole blood, obtained in connection with sensitization to the hapten diphenylcyclopropenone (DPC). The clonotype originates from a young man with alopecia areata. Some clones in this sample may be carry-over from other donors' samples.

The CDR3 nucleotides are TGTGCCAGCAGTTTTCTCGACAGGGGAGATGGCTACACCTTC. Translated, it gives CASSFLDRGDGYTF. The chain joins TRBV6-5 to TRBJ1-2; 8 bases match TRBD1. Germline values: CDR1 MNHEY, CDR2 SVGAGI. The V segment lost 4 bases and the J segment 6 bases; nucleotides outside the gene matches: 7. The CDR3 sequence is 14 residues long.